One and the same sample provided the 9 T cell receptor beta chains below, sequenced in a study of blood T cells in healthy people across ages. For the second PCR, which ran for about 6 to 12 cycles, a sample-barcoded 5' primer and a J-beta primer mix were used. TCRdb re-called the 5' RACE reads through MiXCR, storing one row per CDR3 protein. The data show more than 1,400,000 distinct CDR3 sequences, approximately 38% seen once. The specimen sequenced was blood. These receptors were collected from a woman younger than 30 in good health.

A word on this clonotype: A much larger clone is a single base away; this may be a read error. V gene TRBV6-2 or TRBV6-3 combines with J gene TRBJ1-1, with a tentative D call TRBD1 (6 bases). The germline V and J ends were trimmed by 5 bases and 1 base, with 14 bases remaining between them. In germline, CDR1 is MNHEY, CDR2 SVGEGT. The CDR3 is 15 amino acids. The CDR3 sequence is CASSAHGGRNTEAFF. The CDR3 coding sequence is TGTGCCAGCAGTGCGCATGGGGGCAGGAACACTGAAGCTTTCTTT.

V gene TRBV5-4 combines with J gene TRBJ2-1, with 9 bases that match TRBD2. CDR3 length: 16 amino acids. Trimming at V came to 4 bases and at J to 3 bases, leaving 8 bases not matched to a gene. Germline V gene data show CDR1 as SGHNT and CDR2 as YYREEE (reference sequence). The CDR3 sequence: CASSRSTSGDYNEQFF. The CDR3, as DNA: TGTGCCAGCAGCCGATCGACTAGCGGAGACTACAATGAGCAGTTCTTC.

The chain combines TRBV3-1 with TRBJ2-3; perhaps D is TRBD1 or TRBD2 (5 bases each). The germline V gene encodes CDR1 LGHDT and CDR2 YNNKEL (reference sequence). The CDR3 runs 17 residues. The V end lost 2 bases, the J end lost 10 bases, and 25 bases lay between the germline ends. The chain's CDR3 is CASSQSSGLPSTGAQYF. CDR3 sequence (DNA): TGTGCCAGCAGCCAAAGTTCCGGACTGCCCTCCACAGGAGCGCAGTATTTT.

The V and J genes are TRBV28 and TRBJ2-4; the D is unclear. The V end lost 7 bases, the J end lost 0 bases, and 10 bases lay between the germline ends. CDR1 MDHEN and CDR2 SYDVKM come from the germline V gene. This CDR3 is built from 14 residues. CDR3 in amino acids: CASKKIIAKNIQYF. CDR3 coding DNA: TGTGCCAGCAAAAAAATCATAGCCAAAAACATTCAGTACTTC.

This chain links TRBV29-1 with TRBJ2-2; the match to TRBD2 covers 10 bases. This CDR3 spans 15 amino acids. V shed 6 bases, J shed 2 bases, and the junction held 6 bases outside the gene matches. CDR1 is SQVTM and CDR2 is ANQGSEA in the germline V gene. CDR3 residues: CSVILAGRNTGELFF. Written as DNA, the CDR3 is TGCAGCGTGATACTAGCGGGACGAAACACCGGGGAGCTGTTTTTT.

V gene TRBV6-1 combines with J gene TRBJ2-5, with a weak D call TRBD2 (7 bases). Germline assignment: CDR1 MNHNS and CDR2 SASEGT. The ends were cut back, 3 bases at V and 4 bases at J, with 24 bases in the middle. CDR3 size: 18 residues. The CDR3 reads CASSEGQERGGLGETQYF. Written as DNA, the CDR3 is TGTGCCAGCAGTGAGGGACAAGAAAGGGGGGGGCTGGGAGAGACCCAGTACTTC.

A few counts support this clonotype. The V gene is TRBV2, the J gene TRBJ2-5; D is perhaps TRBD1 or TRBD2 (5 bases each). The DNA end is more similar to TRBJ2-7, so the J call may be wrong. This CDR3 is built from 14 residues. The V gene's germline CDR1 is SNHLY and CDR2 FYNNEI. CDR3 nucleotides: TGTGCCAGCAGTGAAGCAGCGAGGGGCGGCGAGCAGTACTTC. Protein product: CASSEAARGGEQYF.

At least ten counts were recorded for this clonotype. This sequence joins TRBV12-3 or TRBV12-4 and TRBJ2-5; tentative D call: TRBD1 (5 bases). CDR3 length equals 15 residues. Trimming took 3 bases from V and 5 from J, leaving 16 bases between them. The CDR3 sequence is CASSFGRVGRETQYF. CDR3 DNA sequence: TGTGCCAGCAGTTTTGGCAGGGTTGGCCGCGAGACCCAGTACTTC.

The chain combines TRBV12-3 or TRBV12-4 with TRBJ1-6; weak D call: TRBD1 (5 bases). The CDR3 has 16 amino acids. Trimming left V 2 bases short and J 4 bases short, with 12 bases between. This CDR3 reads CASSLPGGGYNSPLHF. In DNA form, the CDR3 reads TGTGCCAGCAGTTTACCGGGGGGGGGTTATAATTCACCCCTCCACTTT.